One sample yielded the 22 T cell receptor beta chains listed below, sequenced in a study. Using its own MiXCR run on the RT-PCR reads, TCRdb lists one record per CDR3 protein. The sample holds almost 700,000 distinct CDR3 sequences, more than 13% seen once. The sequencing input was memory CD4+ T cells from blood. These receptors all stem from a female donor in good health, serving as a healthy control.

This clonotype was picked up many times. This chain's CDR3 is CASSLQPGTSTDTQYF. DNA for the CDR3: TGTGCCAGCAGCTTACAACCCGGGACTAGCACAGATACGCAGTATTTT. The V and J genes are TRBV7-2 and TRBJ2-3; D may be TRBD2 (6 bases). Germline CDR1 reads SGHTA; CDR2 reads FQGNSA. This CDR3 spans 16 amino acids. The V end lost 2 bases, the J end lost 0 bases, and 12 bases lay between the germline ends.

The CDR3 sequence is CASSILAGGRTDTQYF. CDR3 DNA sequence: TGTGCCAGCAGCATATTAGCGGGAGGGCGCACAGATACGCAGTATTTT. The V and J genes are TRBV21-1 and TRBJ2-3; the D call TRBD2 from the table was never checked on the DNA. TRBV21-1 is deemed a pseudogene. CDR3 size: 16 residues.

This clonotype has more than one count but fewer than ten. The chain uses TRBV7-9 and TRBJ2-1, with D possibly being TRBD1 (5 bases). The germline CDR1 and CDR2 sequences are SEHNR and FQNEAQ (reference sequence). The V end lost 5 bases, the J end lost 8 bases, and 16 bases lay between the germline ends. The CDR3 spans 14 residues. This chain's CDR3 is CASSRRQGWDEQFF. CDR3 in DNA: TGTGCCAGCAGCAGGCGGCAGGGATGGGATGAGCAGTTCTTC.

This chain joins TRBV2 and TRBJ1-3; D is unclear. This CDR3 is 13 amino acids long. The ends were cut back, 6 bases at V and 2 bases at J, with 8 bases in the middle. The germline V gene encodes CDR1 SNHLY and CDR2 FYNNEI. CDR3: CASSGETGNTIYF. The CDR3 DNA reads TGTGCCAGCAGCGGGGAGACTGGAAACACCATATATTTT.

A few counts support this clonotype. This chain joins TRBV3-1 and TRBJ2-7, with 10 nucleotides matching TRBD2. Germline values: CDR1 LGHDT, CDR2 YNNKEL (reference sequence). The CDR3 consists of 15 residues. With 4 bases clipped from V and 6 bases from J, the junction kept 9 bases outside the gene matches. CDR3 DNA: TGTGCCAGCAGCCGGGCTAGCGGGAGAGTCGGCGAGCAGTACTTC. Amino acids: CASSRASGRVGEQYF.

Many counts were recorded for this clonotype. The chain combines TRBV9 with TRBJ2-7, with D tentatively TRBD1 or TRBD2 (5 bases each). The CDR3 loop spans 15 amino acids. From germline, CDR1 is SGDLS and CDR2 YYNGEE. V lost 4 bases and J lost 4, with 18 bases in between. This CDR3 is CASSPHGAGGYEQYF. The CDR3 DNA sequence: TGTGCCAGCAGCCCCCATGGGGCTGGGGGTTACGAGCAGTACTTC.

The DNA of the CDR3 is TGTGCCAGCAGCTCCGGGACGTCTAGAAATTCACCCCTCCACTTT. The encoded protein is CASSSGTSRNSPLHF. This sequence joins TRBV11-2 and TRBJ1-6; a possible D gene is TRBD1 (5 bases). This CDR3 has 15 amino acids. V was shortened by 4 bases and J by 7 bases, with 14 bases between the two germline ends. Germline V gives CDR1 SGHAT, CDR2 FQNNGV.

The genes are TRBV6-2 or TRBV6-3 and TRBJ2-7; D may correspond to TRBD1 or TRBD2 (5 bases each). Germline CDR1 and CDR2: MNHEY and SVGEGT. The CDR3 contains 16 residues. The V end lost 2 bases, the J end lost 2 bases, and 16 bases lay between the germline ends. CDR3 in DNA: TGTGCCAGCAGTTACGCGGACACCCCCGGGACCTACGAGCAGTACTTC. Amino acids: CASSYADTPGTYEQYF.

V is TRBV3-1 and J is TRBJ2-7; D is uncertain. CDR3 length: 16 amino acids. V shed 0 bases and J shed 2 bases, with 14 bases lying between them. Germline-derived CDR1 and CDR2 are LGHDT and YNNKEL (reference sequence). CDR3 region: CASSQDWQEPPYEQYF. CDR3 sequence (DNA): TGTGCCAGCAGCCAAGATTGGCAGGAGCCCCCCTACGAGCAGTACTTC.

This clonotype came up many times. The chain couples TRBV6-5 to TRBJ1-1; D unclear. CDR3 length: 17 amino acids. V dropped 7 bases and J dropped 0 bases, with 21 bases sitting between them. Germline V gene sequence: CDR1 MNHEY, CDR2 SVGAGI. The CDR3 here is CASTATWAEHMNTEAFF. CDR3 coding DNA: TGTGCCAGCACCGCCACCTGGGCGGAACACATGAACACTGAAGCTTTCTTT.

V is TRBV11-2 and J is TRBJ1-1; TRBD1 might be the D (5 bases). The CDR3 runs to 11 residues. V lost 3 bases and J lost 7, with 6 bases in between. Looked up from germline, CDR1 is SGHAT and CDR2 is FQNNGV. The DNA for the CDR3 is TGTGCCAGCAGCTTTCAGGGTGAAGCTTTCTTT. Translated, it gives CASSFQGEAFF.

V gene TRBV20-1 combines with J gene TRBJ2-7, with D perhaps TRBD1 (7 bases). The CDR3 is 15 residues long. The germline CDR1 and CDR2 sequences are DFQATT and SNEGSKA (reference sequence). Trimming stripped 6 bases from V and 5 bases from J, with 23 bases between. CDR3 DNA: TGCAGTGCCGAAGAGGGGGCGGGAAGGGGCAACGAGCAGTACTTC. It codes for CSAEEGAGRGNEQYF.

This clonotype was counted ten times or more. V usage is TRBV29-1 and J usage is TRBJ2-5; D tentatively fits TRBD1 or TRBD2 (6 bases each). This CDR3 is built from 13 residues. Trimming left V 3 bases short and J 2 bases short, with 10 bases between. Looked up from germline, CDR1 is SQVTM and CDR2 is ANQGSEA. CDR3 in amino acids: CSVDGGRQETQYF. CDR3 DNA sequence: TGCAGCGTTGACGGGGGCAGGCAAGAGACCCAGTACTTC.

The J gene is TRBJ2-5, the V gene TRBV4-2; TRBD2 matches at 11 bases. The CDR3 has 17 residues. The V segment lost 0 bases and the J segment 5 bases; nucleotides outside the gene matches: 8. Per germline, CDR1 LGHNA and CDR2 YNFKEQ. In DNA form, the CDR3 reads TGTGCCAGCAGCCAAGATCCTAGCGGGGGGAGTAGGGAGACCCAGTACTTC. Protein sequence: CASSQDPSGGSRETQYF.

This clonotype has more than one count but fewer than ten. The rearrangement joins TRBV20-1 to TRBJ1-1; weak D call: TRBD1 (5 bases). This CDR3 contains 14 residues. The germline CDR1 and CDR2 sequences are DFQATT and SNEGSKA (reference sequence). The germline V and J ends were trimmed by 3 bases and 0 bases, with 11 bases remaining between them. The CDR3 reads CSASRAGMNTEAFF. The DNA for the CDR3 is TGCAGTGCTAGTCGGGCAGGGATGAACACTGAAGCTTTCTTT.

This clonotype was recorded at least ten times. This chain joins TRBV5-1 and TRBJ1-5, with a tentative D call TRBD1 (6 bases). The V end lost 0 bases, the J end lost 6 bases, and 13 bases lay between the germline ends. The CDR3 runs 15 residues. Germline V gives CDR1 SGHRS, CDR2 YFSETQ. In DNA form, the CDR3 reads TGCGCCAGCAGCTTGGAGGGGGGAGTTAGTCAGCCCCAGCATTTT. This codes for CASSLEGGVSQPQHF.

This clonotype came up many times. Written as DNA, the CDR3 is TGTGCCAGCAGTAAAACAGGGCCCTCCTATAATTCACCCCTCCACTTT. Amino acids: CASSKTGPSYNSPLHF. The chain carries TRBV6-6 and TRBJ1-6; weak D call: TRBD1 (6 bases). Germline V gene data show CDR1 as MNHNY and CDR2 as SVGAGI (reference sequence). V was cut by 5 bases and J by 0 bases, with 11 bases left in between. The CDR3 totals 16 residues.

This clonotype was picked up a small number of times. The rearrangement joins TRBV5-5 to TRBJ1-1, with D tentatively TRBD1 (5 bases). Trimming shortened V by 1 base and J by 3 bases, and 13 bases separated the two germline ends. The CDR3 runs to 15 residues. The germline CDR1 and CDR2 sequences are SGHKS and YYEKEE (reference sequence). CDR3 protein: CASSLFGRADTEAFF. The CDR3 DNA reads TGTGCCAGCAGCTTGTTTGGCAGGGCGGACACTGAAGCTTTCTTT.

This clonotype occurred a few times. A single base separates this from a much larger clone, so it may be a read error. No conserved phenylalanine or tryptophan is present at the end of the CDR3, so a read error is the likely explanation. The V call is TRBV11-2, the J call TRBJ2-5, with TRBD1 matching 8 bases. CDR1 and CDR2 (germline): SGHAT, FQNNGV. V trimming: 4 bases; J trimming: 4 bases; junction bases outside the gene matches: 2. CDR3 size: 13 residues. The CDR3: CASSSGQGETQYL. CDR3 sequence (DNA): TGTGCCAGCAGCTCTGGACAGGGAGAGACCCAGTACTTG.

The rearrangement joins TRBV7-2 to TRBJ1-5; maybe TRBD1 (5 bases). From germline, CDR1 is SGHTA and CDR2 FQGNSA. CDR3 size: 13 residues. Trimming left V 6 bases short and J 7 bases short, with 13 bases between. The CDR3, as DNA: TGTGCCAGCAGTCTGCAGGGTTGGCAGCCCCAGCATTTT. Its translation is CASSLQGWQPQHF.

V and J are TRBV20-1 and TRBJ2-3, with TRBD1 matching 7 bases. Losses at the gene ends were 5 bases for V and 6 bases for J; bases not matched to a gene: 14. The CDR3 runs to 15 residues. Germline values: CDR1 DFQATT, CDR2 SNEGSKA (reference sequence). The CDR3 loop reads CSAQTAGGLGDTQYF. In DNA form, the CDR3 reads TGCAGTGCTCAGACAGCAGGGGGTTTAGGGGATACGCAGTATTTT.

Turning to this clonotype: The junction and the germline gene differ at one end; a read error may be behind it. The V call is TRBV28, the J call TRBJ2-2; 9 bases fit TRBD1. The CDR3 covers 15 residues. Germline assignment: CDR1 MDHEN and CDR2 SYDVKM. The CDR3 coding sequence is TGTGCCAGCAGGTTACAGGGGGCCGGCACCGGGAAGCTGTTTTTT. This sequence encodes CASRLQGAGTGKLFF. The full variable domain, in which reference TRBV28 and TRBJ2-2 provide the parts outside the CDR3, is DVKVTQSSRYLVKRTGEKVFLECVQDMDHENMFWYRQDPGLGLRLIYFSYDVKMKEKGDIPEGYSVSREKKERFSLILESASTNQTSMYLCASRLQGAGTGKLFFGEGSRLTVL.